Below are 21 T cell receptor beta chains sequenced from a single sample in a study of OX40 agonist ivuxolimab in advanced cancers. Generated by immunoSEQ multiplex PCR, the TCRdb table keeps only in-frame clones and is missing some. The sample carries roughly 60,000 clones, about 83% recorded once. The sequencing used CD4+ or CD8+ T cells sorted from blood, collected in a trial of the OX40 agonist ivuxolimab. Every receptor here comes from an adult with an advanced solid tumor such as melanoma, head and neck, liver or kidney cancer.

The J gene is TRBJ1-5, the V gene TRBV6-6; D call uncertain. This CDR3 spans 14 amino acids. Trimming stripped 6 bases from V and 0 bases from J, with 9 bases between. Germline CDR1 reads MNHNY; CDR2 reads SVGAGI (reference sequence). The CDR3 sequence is CASSVQNSNQPQHF. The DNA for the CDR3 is TGTGCCAGCAGCGTTCAGAATAGCAATCAGCCCCAGCATTTT.

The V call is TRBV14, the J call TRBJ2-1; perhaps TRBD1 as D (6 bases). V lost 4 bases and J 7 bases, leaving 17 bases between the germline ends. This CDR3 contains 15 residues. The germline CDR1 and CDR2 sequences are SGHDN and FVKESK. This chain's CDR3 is CASSLFLGTQNEQFF. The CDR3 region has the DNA TGTGCCAGCAGCCTCTTTCTAGGGACACAGAATGAGCAGTTCTTC.

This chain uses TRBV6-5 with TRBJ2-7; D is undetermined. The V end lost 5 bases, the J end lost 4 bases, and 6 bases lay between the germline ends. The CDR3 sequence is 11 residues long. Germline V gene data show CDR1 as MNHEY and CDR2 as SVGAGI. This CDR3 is CASSELYEQYF. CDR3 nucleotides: TGTGCCAGCAGTGAATTGTACGAGCAGTACTTC.

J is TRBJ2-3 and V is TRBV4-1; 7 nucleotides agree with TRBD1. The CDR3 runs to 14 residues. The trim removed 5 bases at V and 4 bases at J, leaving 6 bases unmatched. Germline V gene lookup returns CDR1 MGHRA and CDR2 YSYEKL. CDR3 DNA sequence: TGCGCCAGCAGCAGCACAGGGGTCCCAGATACGCAGTATTTT. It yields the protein CASSSTGVPDTQYF.

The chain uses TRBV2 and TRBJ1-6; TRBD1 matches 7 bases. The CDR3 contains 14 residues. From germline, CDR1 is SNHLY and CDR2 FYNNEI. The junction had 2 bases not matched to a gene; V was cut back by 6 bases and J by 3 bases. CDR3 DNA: TGTGCCAGCAGGGGACAGTTCTATAATTCACCCCTCCACTTT. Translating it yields CASRGQFYNSPLHF.

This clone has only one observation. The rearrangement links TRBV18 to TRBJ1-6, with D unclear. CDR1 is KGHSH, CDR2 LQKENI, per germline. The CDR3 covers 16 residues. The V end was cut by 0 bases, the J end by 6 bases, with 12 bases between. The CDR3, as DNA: TGTGCCAGCTCACCACCGGAGGGAGTGGGTAATTCACCCCTCCACTTT. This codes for CASSPPEGVGNSPLHF.

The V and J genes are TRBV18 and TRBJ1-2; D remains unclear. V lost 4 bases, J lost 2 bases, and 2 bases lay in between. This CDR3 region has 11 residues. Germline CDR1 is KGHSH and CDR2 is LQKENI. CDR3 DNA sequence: TGTGCCAGCTCACAAAACTATGGCTACACCTTC. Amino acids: CASSQNYGYTF.

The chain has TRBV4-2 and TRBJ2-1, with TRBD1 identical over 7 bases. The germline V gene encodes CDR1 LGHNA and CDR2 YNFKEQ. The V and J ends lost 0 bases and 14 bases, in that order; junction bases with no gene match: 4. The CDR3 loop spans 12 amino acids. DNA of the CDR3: TGTGCCAGCAGCCAAGATGGCAGGGGGAAGTTCTTC. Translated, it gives CASSQDGRGKFF.

The CDR3 spells CSATPYNEQYF. CDR3 DNA: TGCAGTGCTACCCCCTATAACGAGCAGTACTTC. This rearrangement joins TRBV20-1 to TRBJ2-5; D is ambiguous. The DNA end is more similar to TRBJ2-7, so the J call may be wrong. Germline V CDR1 and CDR2: DFQATT, SNEGSKA (reference sequence). This CDR3 has 11 residues.

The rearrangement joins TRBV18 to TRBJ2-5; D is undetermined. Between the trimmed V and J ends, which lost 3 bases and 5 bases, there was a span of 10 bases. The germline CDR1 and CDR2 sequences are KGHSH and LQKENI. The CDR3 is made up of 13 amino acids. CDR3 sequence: CASSPQEAETQYF. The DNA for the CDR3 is TGTGCCAGCTCACCCCAAGAGGCCGAGACCCAGTACTTC.

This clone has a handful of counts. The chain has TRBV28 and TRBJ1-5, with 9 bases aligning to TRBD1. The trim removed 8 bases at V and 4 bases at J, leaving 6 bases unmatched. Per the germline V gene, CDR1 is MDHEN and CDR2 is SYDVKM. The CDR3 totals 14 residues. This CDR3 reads CASGKTGGNQPQHF. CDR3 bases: TGTGCCAGCGGGAAGACAGGGGGAAATCAGCCCCAGCATTTT.

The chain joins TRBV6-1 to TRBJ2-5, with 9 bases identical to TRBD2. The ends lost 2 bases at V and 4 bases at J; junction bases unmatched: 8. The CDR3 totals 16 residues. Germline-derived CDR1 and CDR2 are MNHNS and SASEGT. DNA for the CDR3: TGTGCCAGCAGTGAAAATGTAGCGGGGGAGGGAGAGACCCAGTACTTC. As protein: CASSENVAGEGETQYF.

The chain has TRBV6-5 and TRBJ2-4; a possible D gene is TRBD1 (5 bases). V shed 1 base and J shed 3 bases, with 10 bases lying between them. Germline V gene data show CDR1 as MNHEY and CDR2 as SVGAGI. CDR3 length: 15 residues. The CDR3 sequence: CASSYWAGHKNIQYF. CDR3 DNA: TGTGCCAGCAGTTACTGGGCTGGACACAAAAACATTCAGTACTTC.

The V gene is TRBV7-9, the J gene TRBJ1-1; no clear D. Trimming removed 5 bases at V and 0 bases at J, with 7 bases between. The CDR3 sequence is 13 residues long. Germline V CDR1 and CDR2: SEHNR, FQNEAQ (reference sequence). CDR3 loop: CASSAGVNTEAFF. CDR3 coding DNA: TGTGCCAGCAGCGCAGGAGTGAACACTGAAGCTTTCTTT.

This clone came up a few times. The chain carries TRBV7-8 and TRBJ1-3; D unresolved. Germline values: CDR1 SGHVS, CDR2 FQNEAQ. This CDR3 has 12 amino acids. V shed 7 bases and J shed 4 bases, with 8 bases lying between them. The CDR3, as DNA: TGTGCCAGCAAATCGACGGGAAACACCATATATTTT. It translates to CASKSTGNTIYF.

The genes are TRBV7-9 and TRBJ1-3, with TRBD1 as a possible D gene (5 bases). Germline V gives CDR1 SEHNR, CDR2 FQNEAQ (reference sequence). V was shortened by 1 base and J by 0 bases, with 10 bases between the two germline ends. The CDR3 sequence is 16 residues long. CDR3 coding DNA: TGTGCCAGCAGCTTAGGTCAGGGTGCCTCTGGAAACACCATATATTTT. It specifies CASSLGQGASGNTIYF.

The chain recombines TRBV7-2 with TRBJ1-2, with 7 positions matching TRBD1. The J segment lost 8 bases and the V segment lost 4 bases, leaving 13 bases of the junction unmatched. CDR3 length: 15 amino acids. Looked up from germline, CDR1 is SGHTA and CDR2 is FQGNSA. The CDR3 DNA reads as TGTGCCAGCAGCTCTCCCGGGAAGGGGGCGGGGGGCTACACCTTC. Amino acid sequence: CASSSPGKGAGGYTF.

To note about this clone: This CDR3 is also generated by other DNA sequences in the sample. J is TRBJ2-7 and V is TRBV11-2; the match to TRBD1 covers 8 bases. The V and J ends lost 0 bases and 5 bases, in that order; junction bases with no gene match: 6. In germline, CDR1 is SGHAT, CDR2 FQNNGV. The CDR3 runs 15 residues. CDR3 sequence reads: CASSLDPTGGNEQYF. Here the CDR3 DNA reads TGTGCCAGCAGCTTAGATCCCACAGGGGGGAACGAGCAGTACTTC.

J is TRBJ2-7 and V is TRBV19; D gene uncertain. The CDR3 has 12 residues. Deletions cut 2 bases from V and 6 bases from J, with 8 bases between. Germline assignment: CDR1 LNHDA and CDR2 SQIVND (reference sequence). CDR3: CASSISQVEQYF. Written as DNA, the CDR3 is TGTGCCAGTAGTATATCCCAGGTCGAGCAGTACTTC.

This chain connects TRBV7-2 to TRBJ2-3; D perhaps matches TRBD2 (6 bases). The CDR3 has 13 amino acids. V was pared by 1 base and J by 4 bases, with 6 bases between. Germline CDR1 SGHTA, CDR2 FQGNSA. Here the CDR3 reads CASSLGGADTQYF. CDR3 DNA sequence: TGTGCCAGCAGCTTAGGGGGGGCAGATACGCAGTATTTT.

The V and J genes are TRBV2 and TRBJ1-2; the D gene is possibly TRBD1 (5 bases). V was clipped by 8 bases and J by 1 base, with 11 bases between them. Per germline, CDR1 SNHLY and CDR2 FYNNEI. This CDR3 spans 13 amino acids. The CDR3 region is CASAGLGNYGYTF. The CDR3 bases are TGTGCCAGCGCGGGGCTAGGTAACTATGGCTACACCTTC.